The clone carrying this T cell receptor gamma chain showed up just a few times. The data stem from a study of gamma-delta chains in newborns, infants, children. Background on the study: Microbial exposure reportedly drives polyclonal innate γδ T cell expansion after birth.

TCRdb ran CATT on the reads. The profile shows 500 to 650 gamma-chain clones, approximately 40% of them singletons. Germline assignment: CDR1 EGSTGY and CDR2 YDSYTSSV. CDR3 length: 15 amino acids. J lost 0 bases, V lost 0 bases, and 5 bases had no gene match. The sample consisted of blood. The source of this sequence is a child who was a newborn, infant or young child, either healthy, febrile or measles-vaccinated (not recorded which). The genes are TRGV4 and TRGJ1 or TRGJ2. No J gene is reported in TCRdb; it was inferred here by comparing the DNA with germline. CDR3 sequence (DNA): TGTGCCACCTGGGATGGGGCCTCGAATTATTATAAGAAACTCTTT. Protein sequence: CATWDGASNYYKKLF.